Reported below is one TCR beta chain. The sample belongs to a study of control samples from healthy donors and cancer patients. This CDR3 contains 13 residues. CDR1 is SNHLY and CDR2 is FYNNEI in the germline V gene. V lost 5 bases and J lost 5, with 11 bases in between. Repertoires were generated with immunoSEQ multiplex PCR, while TCRdb's copy carries only in-frame clones and drops some. The data contain tens of thousands of clones, about 89% of them singletons. Sample: blood. V and J are TRBV2 and TRBJ2-3, with D possibly TRBD2 on 5 matching bases. This TCR derives from a man in his fifties or sixties in good health. The CDR3 DNA is TGTGCCAGCAGTTTGGACCGGGAAGATACGCAGTATTTT. Translation: CASSLDREDTQYF. The whole variable domain, filled in from reference TRBV2 and TRBJ2-3, reads EPEVTQTPSHQVTQMGQEVILRCVPISNHLYFYWYRQILGQKVEFLVSFYNNEISEKSEIFDDQFSVERPDGSNFTLKIRSTKLEDSAMYFCASSLDREDTQYFGPGTRLTVL.